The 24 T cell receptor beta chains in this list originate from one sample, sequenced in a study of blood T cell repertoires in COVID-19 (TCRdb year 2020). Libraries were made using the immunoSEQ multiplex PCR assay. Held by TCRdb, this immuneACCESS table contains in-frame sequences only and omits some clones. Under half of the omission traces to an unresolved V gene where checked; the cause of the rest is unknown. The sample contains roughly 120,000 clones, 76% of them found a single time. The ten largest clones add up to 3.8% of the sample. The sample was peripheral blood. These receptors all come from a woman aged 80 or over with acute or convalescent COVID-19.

The CDR3 bases are TGTGCCAGCAATACAGGGGGCGTTAGGGATACGCAGTATTTT. Amino acids: CASNTGGVRDTQYF. The chain has TRBV5-8 and TRBJ2-3; 9 bases match TRBD1. Germline V gene lookup returns CDR1 SGHTS and CDR2 YDEGEE. CDR3 size: 14 residues. V gave up 6 bases and J gave up 6 bases; unmatched junction bases: 8. Filled out from reference TRBV5-8 and TRBJ2-3, the complete variable domain reads EAGVTQSPTHLIKTRGQQATLRCSPISGHTSVYWYQQALGLGLQFLLWYDEGEERNRGNFPPRFSGRQFPNYSSELNVNALELEDSALYLCASNTGGVRDTQYFGPGTRLTVL.

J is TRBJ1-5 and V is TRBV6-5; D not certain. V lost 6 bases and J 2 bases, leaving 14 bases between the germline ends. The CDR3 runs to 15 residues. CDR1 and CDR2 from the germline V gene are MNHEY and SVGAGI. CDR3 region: CASRALSGGNQPQHF. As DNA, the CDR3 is TGTGCCAGCAGGGCTTTGTCCGGGGGCAATCAGCCCCAGCATTTT.

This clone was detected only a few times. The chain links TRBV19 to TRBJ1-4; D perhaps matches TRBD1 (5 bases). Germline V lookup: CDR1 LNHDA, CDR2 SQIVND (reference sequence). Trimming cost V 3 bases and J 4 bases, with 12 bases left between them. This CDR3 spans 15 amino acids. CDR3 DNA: TGTGCCAGTAGTATCAAGGCAGGGCTTAATGAAAAACTGTTTTTT. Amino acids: CASSIKAGLNEKLFF.

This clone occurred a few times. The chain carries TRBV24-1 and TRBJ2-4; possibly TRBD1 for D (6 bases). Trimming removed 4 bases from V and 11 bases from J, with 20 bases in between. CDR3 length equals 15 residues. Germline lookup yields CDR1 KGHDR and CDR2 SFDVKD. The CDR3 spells CATSDPRDMAWVQYF. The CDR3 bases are TGTGCCACCAGTGACCCCCGGGACATGGCATGGGTTCAGTACTTC.

Here the CDR3 reads CASSKGGHQETQYF. The CDR3 region has the DNA TGTGCCAGCAGCAAAGGGGGCCACCAAGAGACCCAGTACTTC. V and J are TRBV7-2 and TRBJ2-5, with TRBD1 matching over 7 bases. CDR3 length: 14 residues. V dropped 5 bases and J dropped 0; count of bases not matched to a gene: 3. Per germline, CDR1 SGHTA and CDR2 FQGNSA.

CDR3: CASSQRNEQFF. As DNA, the CDR3 is TGTGCCAGCAGCCAGAGAAATGAGCAGTTCTTC. The chain combines TRBV3-1 (or the pseudogene TRBV3-2) with TRBJ2-1; unclear D gene. Trimming removed 3 bases at V and 7 bases at J, with 4 bases between. Germline CDR1 LGHDT, CDR2 YNNKEL (reference sequence). The CDR3 runs 11 residues.

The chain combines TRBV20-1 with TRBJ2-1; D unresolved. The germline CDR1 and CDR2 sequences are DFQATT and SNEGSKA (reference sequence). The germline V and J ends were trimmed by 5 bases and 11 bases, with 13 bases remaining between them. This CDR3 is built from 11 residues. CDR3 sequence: CSAVFDTKQFF. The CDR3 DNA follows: TGCAGTGCTGTCTTCGATACTAAGCAGTTCTTC.

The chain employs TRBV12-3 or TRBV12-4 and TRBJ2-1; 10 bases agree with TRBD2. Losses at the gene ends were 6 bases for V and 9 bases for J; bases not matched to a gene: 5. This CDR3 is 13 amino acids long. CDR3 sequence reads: CASRLLAGGEQFF. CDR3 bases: TGTGCCAGCAGACTATTAGCGGGAGGTGAGCAGTTCTTC.

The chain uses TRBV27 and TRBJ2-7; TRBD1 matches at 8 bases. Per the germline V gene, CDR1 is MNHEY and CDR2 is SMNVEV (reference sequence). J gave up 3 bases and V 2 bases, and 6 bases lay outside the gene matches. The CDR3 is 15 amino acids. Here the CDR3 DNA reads TGTGCCAGCAGTTTAAGGATAGGGACAGGCTACGAGCAGTACTTC. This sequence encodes CASSLRIGTGYEQYF.

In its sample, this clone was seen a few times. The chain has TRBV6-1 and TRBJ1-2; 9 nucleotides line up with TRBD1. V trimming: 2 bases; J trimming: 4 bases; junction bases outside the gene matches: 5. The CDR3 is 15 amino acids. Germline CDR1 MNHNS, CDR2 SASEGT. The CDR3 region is CASSELGTGIYGYTF. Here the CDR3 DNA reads TGTGCCAGCAGTGAATTGGGGACAGGGATCTATGGCTACACCTTC.

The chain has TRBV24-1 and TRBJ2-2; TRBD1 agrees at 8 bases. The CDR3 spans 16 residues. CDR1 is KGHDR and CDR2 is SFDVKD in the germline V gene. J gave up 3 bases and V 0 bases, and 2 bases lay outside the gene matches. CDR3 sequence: CATSDLQGADTGELFF. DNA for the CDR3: TGTGCCACCAGTGATTTGCAGGGGGCTGACACCGGGGAGCTGTTTTTT.

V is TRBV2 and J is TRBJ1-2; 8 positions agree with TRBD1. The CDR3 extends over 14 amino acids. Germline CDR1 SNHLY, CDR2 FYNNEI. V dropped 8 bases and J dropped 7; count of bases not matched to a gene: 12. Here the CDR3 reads CASEVQGAGAGYTF. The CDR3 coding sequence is TGTGCCAGCGAAGTCCAGGGGGCCGGTGCTGGCTACACCTTC.

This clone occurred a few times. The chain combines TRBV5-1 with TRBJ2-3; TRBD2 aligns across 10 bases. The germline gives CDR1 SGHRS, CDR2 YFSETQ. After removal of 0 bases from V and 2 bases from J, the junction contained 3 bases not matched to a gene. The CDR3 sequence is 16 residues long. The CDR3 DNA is TGCGCCAGCAGCTTGGGAACTAGCGGGAACACAGATACGCAGTATTTT. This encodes CASSLGTSGNTDTQYF.

In DNA, the CDR3 is TGTGCCAGTAGTAGTGGGGACAGGGGAATTCAGTACTTC. This sequence encodes CASSSGDRGIQYF. The chain uses TRBV19 and TRBJ2-4, with 10 bases aligning to TRBD1. The CDR3 runs 13 residues. Trimming took 4 bases from V and 10 from J; bases not matched to a gene: 4. The germline CDR1 and CDR2 sequences are LNHDA and SQIVND (reference sequence).

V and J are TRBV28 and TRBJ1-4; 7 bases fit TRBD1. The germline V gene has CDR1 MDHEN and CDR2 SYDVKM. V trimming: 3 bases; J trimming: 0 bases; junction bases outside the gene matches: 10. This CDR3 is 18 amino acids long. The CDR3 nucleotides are TGTGCCAGCAGTTTCAGCCAGGGGGTTTATGCAACTAATGAAAAACTGTTTTTT. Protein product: CASSFSQGVYATNEKLFF.

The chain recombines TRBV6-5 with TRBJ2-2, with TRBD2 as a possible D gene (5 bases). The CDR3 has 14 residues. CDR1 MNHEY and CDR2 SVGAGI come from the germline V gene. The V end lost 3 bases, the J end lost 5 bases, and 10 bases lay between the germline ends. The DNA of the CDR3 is TGTGCCAGCAGTTATTCGCGGAGGACCGGGGAGCTGTTTTTT. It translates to CASSYSRRTGELFF.

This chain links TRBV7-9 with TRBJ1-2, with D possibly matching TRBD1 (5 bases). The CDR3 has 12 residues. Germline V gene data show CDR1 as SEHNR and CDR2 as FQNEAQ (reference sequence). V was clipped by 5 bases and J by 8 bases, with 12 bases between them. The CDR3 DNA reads TGTGCCAGCAGCCTTGACAGTTTGGGCTACACCTTC. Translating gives CASSLDSLGYTF.

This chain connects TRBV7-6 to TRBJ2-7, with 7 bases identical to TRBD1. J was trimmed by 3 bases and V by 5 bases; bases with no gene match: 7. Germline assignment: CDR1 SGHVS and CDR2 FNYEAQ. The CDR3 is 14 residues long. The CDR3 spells CASSPRQGNYEQYF. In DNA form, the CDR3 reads TGTGCCAGCAGCCCCCGACAGGGTAACTACGAGCAGTACTTC.

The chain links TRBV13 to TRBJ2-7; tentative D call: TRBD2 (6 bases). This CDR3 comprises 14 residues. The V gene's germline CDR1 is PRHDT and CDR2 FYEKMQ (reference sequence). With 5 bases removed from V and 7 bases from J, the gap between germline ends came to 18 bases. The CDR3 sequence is CASSSRDSTGEQYF. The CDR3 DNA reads TGTGCCAGCAGCAGCAGGGACTCAACGGGTGAGCAGTACTTC.

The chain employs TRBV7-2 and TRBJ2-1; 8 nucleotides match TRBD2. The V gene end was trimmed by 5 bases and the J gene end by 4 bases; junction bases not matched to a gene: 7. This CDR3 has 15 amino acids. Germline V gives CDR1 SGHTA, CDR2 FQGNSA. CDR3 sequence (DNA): TGTGCCAGCAGCCAGTGGTCTAGCGGGTACAATGAGCAGTTCTTC. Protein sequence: CASSQWSSGYNEQFF.

As DNA, the CDR3 is TGTGCCAGCAGCCAACTACTCACGGTAACCGGGGAGCTGTTTTTT. This encodes CASSQLLTVTGELFF. The chain uses TRBV14 and TRBJ2-2; D unresolved. This CDR3 spans 15 amino acids. The V gene's germline CDR1 is SGHDN and CDR2 FVKESK. Trimming shortened V by 2 bases and J by 5 bases, and 12 bases separated the two germline ends.

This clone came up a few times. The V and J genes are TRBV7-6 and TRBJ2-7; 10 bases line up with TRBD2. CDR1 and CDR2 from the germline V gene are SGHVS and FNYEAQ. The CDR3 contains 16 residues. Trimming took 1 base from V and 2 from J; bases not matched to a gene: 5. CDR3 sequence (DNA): TGTGCCAGCAGCTTAGGTACTAGCGGGACCACCTACGAGCAGTACTTC. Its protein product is CASSLGTSGTTYEQYF.

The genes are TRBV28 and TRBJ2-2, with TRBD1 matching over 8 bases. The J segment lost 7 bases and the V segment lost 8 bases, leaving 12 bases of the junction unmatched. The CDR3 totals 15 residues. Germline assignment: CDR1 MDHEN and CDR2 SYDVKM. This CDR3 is CASCPTTGAGGELFF. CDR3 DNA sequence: TGTGCCAGCTGCCCCACGACAGGGGCGGGCGGGGAGCTGTTTTTT.

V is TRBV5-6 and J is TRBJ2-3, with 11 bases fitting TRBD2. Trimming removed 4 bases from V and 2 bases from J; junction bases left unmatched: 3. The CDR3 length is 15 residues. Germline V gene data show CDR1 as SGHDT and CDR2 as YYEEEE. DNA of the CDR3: TGTGCCAGCAGCCGGACTAGCGGGTTCACAGATACGCAGTATTTT. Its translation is CASSRTSGFTDTQYF.